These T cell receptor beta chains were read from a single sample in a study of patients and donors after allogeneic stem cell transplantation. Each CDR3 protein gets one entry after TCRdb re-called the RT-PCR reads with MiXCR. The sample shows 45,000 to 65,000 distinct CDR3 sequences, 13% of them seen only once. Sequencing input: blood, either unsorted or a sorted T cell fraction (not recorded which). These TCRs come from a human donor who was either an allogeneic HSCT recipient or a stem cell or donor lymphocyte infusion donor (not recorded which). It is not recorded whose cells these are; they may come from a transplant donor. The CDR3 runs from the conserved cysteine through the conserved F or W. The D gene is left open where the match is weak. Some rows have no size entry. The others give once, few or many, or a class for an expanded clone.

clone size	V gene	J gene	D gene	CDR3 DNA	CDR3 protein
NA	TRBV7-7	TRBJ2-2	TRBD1	TGTGCTAGCAGCTTGGGGACAGGGGTCGCCGGGGAGCTGTTTTTT	CASSLGTGVAGELFF
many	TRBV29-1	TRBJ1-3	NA	TGCAGCGTTGCCGATAGTCCTTACAACTCTGGAAACACCATATATTTT	CSVADSPYNSGNTIYF
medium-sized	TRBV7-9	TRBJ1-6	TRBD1	TGTGCCAGCAGCTTAGAGGGAGCCGGACAGGTTCGCCTCCTCCACTTT	CASSLEGAGQVRLLHF
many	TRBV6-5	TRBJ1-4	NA	TGTGCCAGCAGTTACCGATTGGACTATGAAAAACTGTTTTTT	CASSYRLDYEKLFF
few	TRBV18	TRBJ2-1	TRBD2	TGTGCCAGCTCACCACCGGTGACGGAGCGGGAGCGATGGGATGAGCAGTTCTTC	CASSPPVTERERWDEQFF
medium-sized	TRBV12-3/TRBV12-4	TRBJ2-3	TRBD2	TGTGCCAGCAGTCCAAACCGACTAGCGGGAGGGCCGAGTAGCACAGATACGCAGTATTTT	CASSPNRLAGGPSSTDTQYF
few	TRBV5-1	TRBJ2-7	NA	TGCGCCAGCAGCCCTTCAATTTACCGTCGCTCCTACGAGCAGTACTTC	CASSPSIYRRSYEQYF
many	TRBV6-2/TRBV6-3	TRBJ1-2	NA	TGTGCCAGCAGCGGTTCGGCGTACTATGGCTACACCTTC	CASSGSAYYGYTF
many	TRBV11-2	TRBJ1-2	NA	TGTGCCAGCAGCTTAGCGTCGGAGGGCTATGGCTACACCTTC	CASSLASEGYGYTF
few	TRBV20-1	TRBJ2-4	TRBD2	TGCAGTGCTAGTCGGCGGGAGGAGTACATTCAGTACTTC	CSASRREEYIQYF
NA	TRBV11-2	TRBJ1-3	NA	TGTGCCAGCAGCTTATTAAGGACAGACAACACCATATATTTT	CASSLLRTDNTIYF
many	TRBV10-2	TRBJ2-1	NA	TGCGCCAGCAGTGAGTTCGTTAGCGATGAGCAGTTCTTC	CASSEFVSDEQFF
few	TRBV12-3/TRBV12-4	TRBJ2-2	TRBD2	TGTGCCAGCAGTTGGACTAGCGGATCTACCGGGGAGCTGTTTTTT	CASSWTSGSTGELFF
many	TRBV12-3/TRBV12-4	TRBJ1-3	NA	TGTGCCAGCAGCCGCCCGGAGGCGTGGGAAAAAAGAAACACCATATATTTT	CASSRPEAWEKRNTIYF
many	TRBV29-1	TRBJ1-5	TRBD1	TGCAGCGTCGGACAGGGAGGCAATCAGCCCCAGCATTTT	CSVGQGGNQPQHF
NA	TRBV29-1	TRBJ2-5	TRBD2	TGCAGCGTTGAACCCCGGCTAGCGGGACCGAAGACCCAGTACTTC	CSVEPRLAGPKTQYF